These 29 T cell receptor beta chains share one sample of origin, sequenced in a study of shared clonotypes between healthy human individuals. Only CD45RO-negative cells positively selected for CCR7 counted as naive CD8 cells, so terminally differentiated effector memory CD45RA+ cells were excluded. Clones were read by immunoSEQ multiplex PCR, and TCRdb kept only the in-frame ones, dropping some. The sample includes some 2.1 million clones, about 95% seen only once; the top ten take 0.9% to 1.4%. The specimen sequenced was naive CD8+ T cells sorted from blood. These receptors were collected from a man between 18 and 35 years old in good health.

The chain has TRBV19 and TRBJ1-5; no definite D call. With 3 bases removed from V and 7 bases from J, the gap between germline ends came to 13 bases. The CDR3 is 14 residues long. Germline lookup yields CDR1 LNHDA and CDR2 SQIVND (reference sequence). CDR3 protein: CASSIIPIGQPQHF. CDR3 nucleotides: TGTGCCAGTAGTATTATCCCCATAGGCCAGCCCCAGCATTTT.

The CDR3: CASSLARATYNEQFF. The CDR3 DNA reads as TGTGCCAGCAGCTTGGCCCGGGCAACCTACAATGAGCAGTTCTTC. The chain recombines TRBV5-4 with TRBJ2-1; D uncertain. Looked up from germline, CDR1 is SGHNT and CDR2 is YYREEE (reference sequence). The V end lost 0 bases, the J end lost 2 bases, and 9 bases lay between the germline ends. This CDR3 has 15 amino acids.

The chain recombines TRBV4-1 with TRBJ1-3, with D possibly matching TRBD1 (5 bases). Germline V gives CDR1 MGHRA, CDR2 YSYEKL. This CDR3 is 14 amino acids long. Trimming took off 3 bases at V and 2 bases at J, with 8 bases between the two ends. In DNA form, the CDR3 reads TGCGCCAGCAGCCAGGACACCCCTGGAAACACCATATATTTT. This encodes CASSQDTPGNTIYF.

V usage is TRBV9 and J usage is TRBJ2-3, with TRBD1 matching 9 bases. The CDR3 sequence is 16 residues long. Per the germline V gene, CDR1 is SGDLS and CDR2 is YYNGEE. V shed 3 bases and J 2 bases; nucleotides not matched to a gene: 7. The CDR3 coding sequence is TGTGCCAGCAGCGCCCAGGGACAGGGCGTCACAGATACGCAGTATTTT. Translated: CASSAQGQGVTDTQYF. The full variable domain, completed using reference TRBV9 and TRBJ2-3, is DSGVTQTPKHLITATGQRVTLRCSPRSGDLSVYWYQQSLDQGLQFLIQYYNGEERAKGNILERFSAQQFPDLHSELNLSSLELGDSALYFCASSAQGQGVTDTQYFGPGTRLTVL.

The rearrangement joins TRBV6-5 to TRBJ1-5; 9 bases are shared with TRBD1. CDR3 length: 14 residues. Germline CDR1 reads MNHEY; CDR2 reads SVGAGI. V gave up 4 bases and J gave up 6 bases; unmatched junction bases: 4. In DNA, the CDR3 is TGTGCCAGCAGTTCCGGACAGGGGATTCAGCCCCAGCATTTT. Protein sequence: CASSSGQGIQPQHF.

This rearrangement joins TRBV9 to TRBJ1-2, with TRBD1 matching 7 bases. CDR1 is SGDLS, CDR2 YYNGEE, per germline. Unmatched junction bases numbered 4, after V lost 3 bases and J lost 2 bases. The CDR3 is 14 amino acids. The CDR3 protein is CASSATTGNYGYTF. As DNA, the CDR3 is TGTGCCAGCAGCGCGACGACAGGGAACTATGGCTACACCTTC. Variable domain in full (rest from reference TRBV9 and TRBJ1-2): DSGVTQTPKHLITATGQRVTLRCSPRSGDLSVYWYQQSLDQGLQFLIQYYNGEERAKGNILERFSAQQFPDLHSELNLSSLELGDSALYFCASSATTGNYGYTFGSGTRLTVV.

The chain recombines TRBV27 with TRBJ2-7, with D maybe TRBD1 (5 bases). CDR3 length: 13 residues. Deletions cut 5 bases from V and 3 bases from J, with 11 bases between. Looked up from germline, CDR1 is MNHEY and CDR2 is SMNVEV (reference sequence). CDR3 sequence reads: CASSPDTYYEQYF. DNA for the CDR3: TGTGCCAGCAGTCCGGACACATACTACGAGCAGTACTTC.

The chain employs TRBV7-9 and TRBJ2-7; 10 bases align to TRBD2. Germline CDR1 is SEHNR and CDR2 is FQNEAQ (reference sequence). V lost 4 bases and J lost 0; bases outside the gene matches: 12. The CDR3 is made up of 18 amino acids. CDR3 sequence (DNA): TGTGCCAGCAGCTCATGGGCGGAGTCTAGCGGGGGCTCCTACGAGCAGTACTTC. It translates to CASSSWAESSGGSYEQYF.

This clone was picked up one time. The V and J genes are TRBV27 and TRBJ2-7, with unresolved D. Germline V gene data show CDR1 as MNHEY and CDR2 as SMNVEV (reference sequence). Trimming took off 5 bases at V and 0 bases at J, with 8 bases between the two ends. This CDR3 contains 13 residues. The CDR3: CASSHKSSYEQYF. The CDR3 DNA reads TGTGCCAGCAGTCACAAGAGCTCCTACGAGCAGTACTTC.

The chain carries TRBV4-3 and TRBJ1-4; D is unresolved. V was shortened by 0 bases and J by 7 bases, with 15 bases between the two germline ends. Germline V lookup: CDR1 LGHNA, CDR2 YSLEER. This CDR3 has 16 amino acids. The DNA of the CDR3 is TGCGCCAGCAGCCAAGAATCCGGCAGGTGGGGTGAAAAACTGTTTTTT. Protein sequence: CASSQESGRWGEKLFF.

The chain combines TRBV5-6 with TRBJ2-5, with a possible D match to TRBD1 (5 bases). Trimming pared 2 bases from V and 2 bases from J, leaving 10 bases between. Germline V gene data show CDR1 as SGHDT and CDR2 as YYEEEE. This CDR3 spans 14 amino acids. CDR3 in amino acids: CASSFGSGQETQYF. The CDR3 nucleotides read TGTGCCAGCAGCTTTGGGTCAGGGCAAGAGACCCAGTACTTC.

The rearrangement joins TRBV7-9 to TRBJ2-3, with D possibly being TRBD2 (6 bases). CDR3 size: 16 residues. CDR1 and CDR2 from the germline V gene are SEHNR and FQNEAQ (reference sequence). Deletions cut 4 bases from V and 3 bases from J, with 17 bases between. CDR3 DNA sequence: TGTGCCAGCAGCTCGGGACTCCTCAGAGATACAGATACGCAGTATTTT. Amino acid sequence: CASSSGLLRDTDTQYF.

V gene TRBV4-1 combines with J gene TRBJ2-2; 7 nucleotides line up with TRBD1. This CDR3 has 14 amino acids. Germline-derived CDR1 and CDR2 are MGHRA and YSYEKL. The ends lost 0 bases at V and 6 bases at J; junction bases unmatched: 1. This chain's CDR3 is CASSQEGQPGELFF. DNA of the CDR3: TGCGCCAGCAGCCAAGAGGGACAGCCCGGGGAGCTGTTTTTT.

This clone has just one count. The sample contains more than one DNA sequence encoding this CDR3. V is TRBV7-9 and J is TRBJ1-3; D is possibly TRBD1 (5 bases). Germline CDR1 is SEHNR and CDR2 is FQNEAQ (reference sequence). The V gene lost 6 bases and the J gene lost 4 bases, with 10 bases spanning the gap. CDR3 length equals 13 residues. The CDR3 region is CASRRGSGNTIYF. In nucleotides, the CDR3 is TGTGCCAGCAGGAGGGGTTCAGGAAACACCATATATTTT.

This chain uses TRBV4-2 with TRBJ2-7; tentative D call: TRBD2 (5 bases). The V end lost 0 bases, the J end lost 7 bases, and 7 bases lay between the germline ends. The CDR3 has 12 amino acids. The germline CDR1 and CDR2 sequences are LGHNA and YNFKEQ. Written as DNA, the CDR3 is TGTGCCAGCAGCCAAGATTGGAGGGAGCAGTACTTC. Translation gives CASSQDWREQYF.

The rearrangement joins TRBV2 to TRBJ2-1; TRBD2 aligns across 11 bases. The V and J ends lost 7 bases and 5 bases, in that order; junction bases with no gene match: 7. CDR1 SNHLY and CDR2 FYNNEI come from the germline V gene. The CDR3 is 15 amino acids. This CDR3 is CASIPGLAEHNEQFF. The CDR3 DNA follows: TGTGCCAGCATACCGGGACTAGCGGAACACAATGAGCAGTTCTTC. Based on the CDR3 plus reference TRBV2 and TRBJ2-1, the full variable domain is EPEVTQTPSHQVTQMGQEVILRCVPISNHLYFYWYRQILGQKVEFLVSFYNNEISEKSEIFDDQFSVERPDGSNFTLKIRSTKLEDSAMYFCASIPGLAEHNEQFFGPGTRLTVL.

The rearrangement links TRBV5-1 to TRBJ2-7; TRBD1 agrees at 7 bases. The CDR3 covers 16 residues. The germline gives CDR1 SGHRS, CDR2 YFSETQ. Trimming cost V 0 bases and J 0 bases; bases outside gene matches: 6. The CDR3 DNA follows: TGCGCCAGCAGCTTGGGGGACAGTCAGAGCTCCTACGAGCAGTACTTC. It encodes CASSLGDSQSSYEQYF.

The rearrangement links TRBV6-6 to TRBJ2-3, with 10 bases matching TRBD2. CDR3 length: 15 residues. Unmatched junction bases numbered 4, after V lost 2 bases and J lost 5 bases. Germline CDR1 reads MNHNY; CDR2 reads SVGAGI (reference sequence). The CDR3 DNA is TGTGCCAGCAGTTACCTAGCGGGAGCTCGAGATACGCAGTATTTT. It yields the protein CASSYLAGARDTQYF.

The genes are TRBV14 and TRBJ2-7; TRBD2 matches at 9 bases. The junction had 3 bases not matched to a gene; V was cut back by 3 bases and J by 0 bases. The CDR3 has 15 residues. Germline CDR1 and CDR2: SGHDN and FVKESK. CDR3 bases: TGTGCCAGCAGCCAGCGACTAGCGGCCTCCTACGAGCAGTACTTC. The encoded protein is CASSQRLAASYEQYF.

This sequence joins TRBV27 and TRBJ1-1, with 7 bases lining up with TRBD1. The germline CDR1 and CDR2 sequences are MNHEY and SMNVEV (reference sequence). CDR3 length equals 15 residues. V dropped 5 bases and J dropped 1; count of bases not matched to a gene: 7. The CDR3 DNA reads TGTGCCAGCAGTCTAAGACAGGGAGGGAACACTGAAGCTTTCTTT. This gives the protein CASSLRQGGNTEAFF.

This chain connects TRBV6-1 to TRBJ2-7; D is unresolved. The CDR3 has 14 amino acids. Looked up from germline, CDR1 is MNHNS and CDR2 is SASEGT. V dropped 2 bases and J dropped 5 bases, with 13 bases sitting between them. This chain's CDR3 is CASSEPSLRDEQYF. The CDR3 region has the DNA TGTGCCAGCAGTGAACCCTCGTTACGGGACGAGCAGTACTTC.

A single count supports this clone. The chain recombines TRBV5-6 with TRBJ2-1, with D perhaps TRBD1 (6 bases). The ends were cut back, 5 bases at V and 8 bases at J, with 23 bases in the middle. The V gene's germline CDR1 is SGHDT and CDR2 YYEEEE. There are 16 residues in the CDR3. DNA for the CDR3: TGTGCCAGCAGGCTTGAGATGGCAGGGGAACTCGATGAGCAGTTCTTC. Translating it yields CASRLEMAGELDEQFF.

This chain uses TRBV11-1 with TRBJ2-1; D remains unclear. Looked up from germline, CDR1 is SGHAT and CDR2 is FQDESV (reference sequence). Between the trimmed V and J ends, which lost 1 base and 4 bases, there was a span of 14 bases. The CDR3 is 16 amino acids. The CDR3 here is CASSLGQEHGYNEQFF. The CDR3 nucleotides read TGTGCCAGCAGCTTAGGCCAGGAACATGGGTACAATGAGCAGTTCTTC.

Comments on this clone: One end of the junction fails to match germline, which may point to a read error. This chain connects TRBV7-7 to TRBJ2-5; D is ambiguous. The CDR3 contains 15 residues. Germline CDR1 reads SSHAT; CDR2 reads FNYEAQ (reference sequence). The CDR3 DNA sequence: TGTGCTAGCAGCTTTAGTCGCGGAGAGGAGGAGACCCAGTACTTC. Translated: CASSFSRGEEETQYF.

Points on this clone: This CDR3 is also generated by other DNA sequences in the sample. The chain recombines TRBV6-5 with TRBJ1-5; D not certain. CDR3 length equals 13 residues. V lost 0 bases and J lost 4, with 4 bases in between. Germline CDR1 is MNHEY and CDR2 is SVGAGI. CDR3 nucleotide sequence: TGTGCCAGCAGTTACTCTATAAATCAGCCCCAGCATTTT. Its protein product is CASSYSINQPQHF.

The rearrangement links TRBV2 to TRBJ2-7; 11 positions match TRBD2. The V gene's germline CDR1 is SNHLY and CDR2 FYNNEI. The length of the CDR3 is 15 residues. The ends lost 5 bases at V and 2 bases at J; junction bases unmatched: 5. CDR3 sequence reads: CASSPLAGGTYEQYF. As DNA, the CDR3 is TGTGCCAGCAGTCCCCTAGCGGGAGGCACCTACGAGCAGTACTTC.

This clone was seen a handful of times. The V call is TRBV7-6, the J call TRBJ1-1; D ambiguous. Trimming cost V 5 bases and J 0 bases, with 16 bases left between them. This CDR3 comprises 16 residues. CDR1 and CDR2 from the germline V gene are SGHVS and FNYEAQ. The CDR3 DNA reads as TGTGCCAGCAGCGCCGGTGGTCTGTTCATGAACACTGAAGCTTTCTTT. Protein sequence: CASSAGGLFMNTEAFF.

The chain links TRBV9 to TRBJ2-6; no clear D. The CDR3 extends over 18 amino acids. CDR1 is SGDLS, CDR2 YYNGEE, per germline. V dropped 0 bases and J dropped 0 bases, with 13 bases sitting between them. CDR3 residues: CASSVVGPEVSGANVLTF. DNA for the CDR3: TGTGCCAGCAGCGTAGTGGGCCCAGAGGTCTCTGGGGCCAACGTCCTGACTTTC.

This chain uses TRBV2 with TRBJ1-5, with 11 positions matching TRBD1. The CDR3 spans 18 residues. V shed 5 bases and J 2 bases; nucleotides not matched to a gene: 11. The germline CDR1 and CDR2 sequences are SNHLY and FYNNEI. CDR3 nucleotide sequence: TGTGCCAGCAGTTCCGGGACAGGGGGGATTCTGGGCAATCAGCCCCAGCATTTT. Translation gives CASSSGTGGILGNQPQHF.